Below are 21 T cell receptor beta chains sequenced from a single sample in a study of shared clonotypes between healthy human individuals. Clones were read by immunoSEQ multiplex PCR, and TCRdb kept only the in-frame ones, dropping some. The sample contains roughly 100,000 clones, roughly 70% of which appear only once. Specimen: memory CD8+ T cells sorted from blood. The subset here: CD45RO+ cells pooled with CCR7-negative TemRA cells. The receptors here all came from a woman aged 25 to 39 in good health.

This chain links TRBV28 with TRBJ2-3, with D perhaps being TRBD1 or TRBD2 (5 bases each). V shed 6 bases and J shed 2 bases, with 12 bases lying between them. This CDR3 comprises 14 residues. Germline V gene sequence: CDR1 MDHEN, CDR2 SYDVKM. The CDR3 reads CASSYGTDTDTQYF. CDR3 DNA sequence: TGTGCCAGCAGCTACGGGACGGACACAGATACGCAGTATTTT.

This clone showed up many times. The chain couples TRBV25-1 to TRBJ1-1, with D hard to call. This CDR3 is 15 amino acids long. V lost 1 base, J lost 3 bases, and 12 bases lay in between. Germline loops: CDR1 MGHDK, CDR2 SYGVNS. DNA for the CDR3: TGTGCCAGCAGTGAATTGATAGGGCGGGACACTGAAGCTTTCTTT. This codes for CASSELIGRDTEAFF.

The chain combines TRBV28 with TRBJ2-7; D possibly uses TRBD1 or TRBD2 (5 bases each). In germline, CDR1 is MDHEN, CDR2 SYDVKM. The CDR3 covers 13 residues. The V end lost 3 bases, the J end lost 7 bases, and 13 bases lay between the germline ends. CDR3 protein: CASSFRGRGEQYF. The CDR3 DNA reads as TGTGCCAGCAGTTTCCGGGGCCGTGGGGAGCAGTACTTC.

This clone appeared once. The chain uses TRBV5-6 and TRBJ2-7; 10 nucleotides align to TRBD2. V lost 5 bases and J lost 2; bases outside the gene matches: 16. This CDR3 contains 18 residues. Germline loops: CDR1 SGHDT, CDR2 YYEEEE. This CDR3 is CASSKGGGLAAVPYEQYF. The CDR3 coding sequence is TGTGCCAGCAGTAAAGGGGGCGGACTAGCGGCAGTCCCCTACGAGCAGTACTTC.

As for this clone: This sample includes further DNA sequences coding for the same CDR3. The chain is built from TRBV11-2 and TRBJ2-7; possible D gene TRBD2, 5 bases. With 3 bases removed from V and 0 bases from J, the gap between germline ends came to 9 bases. Looked up from germline, CDR1 is SGHAT and CDR2 is FQNNGV. This CDR3 has 14 amino acids. The CDR3 sequence is CASSLVGSSYEQYF. In DNA, the CDR3 is TGTGCCAGCAGCTTGGTTGGGAGCTCCTACGAGCAGTACTTC.

There are a few counts of this clone. The J gene is TRBJ2-5, the V gene TRBV28; 11 bases match TRBD2. With V trimmed by 5 bases and J by 5 bases, 10 bases remained unmatched. The CDR3 sequence is 16 residues long. Germline V gives CDR1 MDHEN, CDR2 SYDVKM. CDR3 DNA: TGTGCCAGCAGTCCATATAGCGGGAGGGCCGTTGAGACCCAGTACTTC. Protein product: CASSPYSGRAVETQYF.

The rearrangement uses TRBV7-2 and TRBJ2-1, with 13 bases that match TRBD2. In germline, CDR1 is SGHTA, CDR2 FQGNSA. The J segment lost 4 bases and the V segment lost 5 bases, leaving 5 bases of the junction unmatched. The CDR3 runs to 16 residues. The CDR3 DNA sequence: TGTGCCAGCAGCGCGACGGGACTAGCGGGGTACAATGAGCAGTTCTTC. Translation: CASSATGLAGYNEQFF.

This clone was seen only a few times. This sequence joins TRBV2 and TRBJ1-2; D unresolved. Germline-derived CDR1 and CDR2 are SNHLY and FYNNEI. V was trimmed by 3 bases and J by 7 bases, leaving 3 bases between them. CDR3 length: 10 residues. In nucleotides, the CDR3 is TGTGCCAGCAGTGAGGGTGGCTACACCTTC. Translation: CASSEGGYTF.

The chain employs TRBV25-1 and TRBJ2-3; D not certain. V was shortened by 4 bases and J by 2 bases, with 7 bases between the two germline ends. This CDR3 comprises 13 residues. Germline CDR1 and CDR2: MGHDK and SYGVNS. DNA of the CDR3: TGTGCCAGCAGTGGGCCGTCCACAGATACGCAGTATTTT. Protein sequence: CASSGPSTDTQYF. The full variable domain, in which reference TRBV25-1 and TRBJ2-3 provide the parts outside the CDR3, is EADIYQTPRYLVIGTGKKITLECSQTMGHDKMYWYQQDPGMELHLIHYSYGVNSTEKGDLSSESTVSRIRTEHFPLTLESARPSHTSQYLCASSGPSTDTQYFGPGTRLTVL.

In the case of this clone: Relative to the germline gene, one junction end is altered; a read error may explain this. The chain employs TRBV2 and TRBJ2-5; 10 nucleotides line up with TRBD2. Germline V lookup: CDR1 SNHLY, CDR2 FYNNEI. The CDR3 extends over 17 amino acids. CDR3 amino acids: CASSEGLAVPPAETQYF. The CDR3 nucleotides are TGTGCCAGCAGCGAAGGACTAGCGGTCCCCCCAGCGGAGACCCAGTACTTC.

The chain employs TRBV5-1 and TRBJ2-3, with TRBD2 identical over 12 bases. CDR3 length: 15 residues. J lost 1 base, V lost 5 bases, and 2 bases had no gene match. Per the germline V gene, CDR1 is SGHRS and CDR2 is YFSETQ. DNA of the CDR3: TGCGCCAGCAGGACTAGCGGGAGAGGCACAGATACGCAGTATTTT. It translates to CASRTSGRGTDTQYF.

In this sample, this clone turned up a few times. This chain links TRBV7-9 with TRBJ2-1, with TRBD2 matching 8 bases. After removal of 8 bases from V and 0 bases from J, the junction contained 9 bases not matched to a gene. The CDR3 is made up of 16 amino acids. Germline V gene sequence: CDR1 SEHNR, CDR2 FQNEAQ (reference sequence). DNA of the CDR3: TGTGCCAGCGGAGCTCGGGGGGGAAGCTCCTACAATGAGCAGTTCTTC. Its protein is CASGARGGSSYNEQFF.

The chain combines TRBV28 with TRBJ2-7; D ambiguous. This CDR3 has 14 amino acids. Germline-derived CDR1 and CDR2 are MDHEN and SYDVKM. V was cut by 11 bases and J by 5 bases, with 22 bases left in between. CDR3 protein: CAASEVSGGNEQYF. CDR3 bases: TGTGCCGCCTCCGAGGTTTCGGGTGGCAACGAGCAGTACTTC. The full variable domain, in which reference TRBV28 and TRBJ2-7 provide the parts outside the CDR3, is DVKVTQSSRYLVKRTGEKVFLECVQDMDHENMFWYRQDPGLGLRLIYFSYDVKMKEKGDIPEGYSVSREKKERFSLILESASTNQTSMYLCAASEVSGGNEQYFGPGTRLTVT.

This clone has just one count. The chain combines TRBV14 with TRBJ1-5, with a tentative D call TRBD1 (5 bases). CDR1 is SGHDN, CDR2 FVKESK, per germline. The CDR3 has 13 amino acids. Trimming took 6 bases from V and 3 from J, leaving 9 bases between them. The CDR3 DNA follows: TGTGCCAGCAGTTGGGGGTTCAATCAGCCCCAGCATTTT. This translates into CASSWGFNQPQHF.

A remark on this clone: This sample includes further DNA sequences coding for the same CDR3. This chain joins TRBV7-9 and TRBJ2-7; D ambiguous. The CDR3 consists of 13 residues. CDR1 SEHNR and CDR2 FQNEAQ come from the germline V gene (reference sequence). Trimming removed 1 base at V and 2 bases at J, with 6 bases between. CDR3 coding DNA: TGTGCCAGCAGCTTAGTTGGTCCCTACGAGCAGTACTTC. The encoded protein is CASSLVGPYEQYF.

The chain employs TRBV2 and TRBJ2-2; 7 bases are a match to TRBD1. Germline V CDR1 and CDR2: SNHLY, FYNNEI. This CDR3 is built from 15 residues. With V trimmed by 6 bases and J by 0 bases, 4 bases remained unmatched. CDR3 sequence reads: CASSSGTANTGELFF. The CDR3 DNA reads TGTGCCAGCAGCTCCGGGACAGCGAACACCGGGGAGCTGTTTTTT.

The rearrangement links TRBV7-9 to TRBJ2-3; 7 bases agree with TRBD2. V lost 7 bases and J lost 1; bases outside the gene matches: 14. The CDR3 covers 17 residues. The germline gives CDR1 SEHNR, CDR2 FQNEAQ (reference sequence). The CDR3 region is CASIPWKGLAGTDTQYF. In DNA form, the CDR3 reads TGTGCCAGCATCCCGTGGAAAGGGCTAGCGGGCACAGATACGCAGTATTTT.

The J gene is TRBJ2-7, the V gene TRBV28; D is undetermined. V was shortened by 8 bases and J by 4 bases, with 12 bases between the two germline ends. This CDR3 region has 12 residues. CDR1 MDHEN and CDR2 SYDVKM come from the germline V gene. CDR3 sequence reads: CASEGIGYEQYF. The CDR3 DNA sequence: TGTGCCAGCGAAGGAATAGGTTACGAGCAGTACTTC. Variable domain in full (rest from reference TRBV28 and TRBJ2-7): DVKVTQSSRYLVKRTGEKVFLECVQDMDHENMFWYRQDPGLGLRLIYFSYDVKMKEKGDIPEGYSVSREKKERFSLILESASTNQTSMYLCASEGIGYEQYFGPGTRLTVT.

This clone was seen ten or more times. This same CDR3 is encoded by further DNA sequences in the sample. The chain recombines TRBV9 with TRBJ1-1; D gene uncertain. The V and J ends lost 0 bases and 4 bases respectively, with 10 bases between them. CDR1 is SGDLS and CDR2 is YYNGEE in the germline V gene. The CDR3 is 14 amino acids. The CDR3 sequence is CASSVAWGSTEAFF. The CDR3, as DNA: TGTGCCAGCAGCGTAGCGTGGGGATCCACTGAAGCTTTCTTT.

This clone was observed many times. V gene TRBV9 combines with J gene TRBJ1-2; 7 bases are shared with TRBD1. The ends lost 0 bases at V and 4 bases at J; junction bases unmatched: 9. This CDR3 has 16 residues. CDR1 and CDR2 (germline): SGDLS, YYNGEE. The CDR3 spells CASSVELRDSPYGYTF. The CDR3 nucleotides are TGTGCCAGCAGCGTAGAATTAAGGGACAGCCCCTATGGCTACACCTTC.

The gene calls are TRBV1 and TRBJ2-5; TRBD2 is the table's D call and was not checked against the DNA. TRBV1 is a documented pseudogene. The CDR3 is made up of 19 amino acids. The CDR3 DNA follows: TGCACCAGCAGCCAAGGGCTTTTTGGCGCCGTCCCGGGGTCAGAGACCCAGTACTTC. Amino acid sequence: CTSSQGLFGAVPGSETQYF.